The T cell receptor (beta chain) under discussion was sequenced for a study of blood T cell repertoires in COVID-19 (dated by TCRdb to the early 2020s). Study-level background: Collaborator samples came from the United States, Italy and Spain and covered acute and convalescent phases of COVID-19. The material from the prospective study consisted of cDNA or gDNA derived from T cells, B-cell-depleted T cells, or PBMCs. The repertoires were made available in a free public database intended to serve as a resource for research on the immune response to SARS-CoV-2. Deeply sampled blood TCRbeta repertoires from subjects exposed to, actively infected with, or recovered from COVID-19 were included in the dataset. Sample metadata almost always included a de-identified subject ID, COVID-19 status, age in years and sex. The samples were drawn from two sources: the first 160 participants of the ongoing ImmuneRACE study, and 1,200 or so subjects contributed by 6 global collaborators. HLA class I and class II types, where available, came from metadata supplied by the sample provider rather than from assay-based typing.

Regarding this clone: The antigen it recognizes is unknown. No base quality information exists; no much larger clone differs at one position.

At one collaborating source in Seattle, patients were enrolled during active infection and were followed longitudinally through the course of disease. The collaborating institutions used their own protocols to collect whole blood in K2EDTA tubes. For TCRbeta analysis, collaborator samples were shipped as frozen whole blood, as isolated PBMCs, or as DNA extracted from either sample type. TCRbeta CDR3 regions were amplified from genomic DNA by means of the immunoSEQ Assay, a bias-controlled multiplex PCR. The original pipeline was this. Nucleated cell counts per sample were estimated from amplification of reference gene primers within the assay. To quantify the absolute abundance of each unique TCRbeta CDR3 rearrangement, sequence reads were collapsed and filtered. For each sample, productive Simpson clonality was calculated by taking the square root of Simpson's diversity index across productive rearrangements. The table was pulled from immuneACCESS by TCRdb, which kept in-frame rearrangements only. Such tables lose some clones; where checked, under half of the loss comes from unresolved V genes, and the rest has no known cause. Clone size and the V and J calls come from that table; the DNA yielded D and trimming. The sample profile shows 70,000 to 100,000 clones; about 90% of them were found once. The leading ten clones occupy approximately 2.6% of the sample.

Measured from the cysteine to the phenylalanine, the CDR3 is 14 residues long. Of all the DNA, just the CDR3 is kept, 42 bases in frame from base 1. V drops 5 bases and J drops 0 bases, leaving 10 bases in between. Via the germline V gene (reference sequence), CDR1 is SEHNR and CDR2 FQNEAQ. Broad study findings and their caveats: Clinical and demographic metadata were provided uncurated, with the amount varying by source and participant.

The rearrangement combines TRBV7-9 with TRBJ1-1, with TRBD1 perhaps the D gene, on 6 matching bases. The specimen sequenced was peripheral blood. This clonotype was sampled from a man in his fifties or sixties with COVID-19, enrolled during active disease. CDR3 sequence: CASSPGTMNTEAFF. The nucleotides are TGTGCCAGCAGCCCCGGGACAATGAACACTGAAGCTTTCTTT.